A single sample gave rise to the 15 T cell receptor beta chains below, sequenced in a study of blood T cell repertoires in COVID-19. Repertoires were generated with immunoSEQ multiplex PCR, while TCRdb's copy carries only in-frame clones and drops some. Counted here are 200,000 or so clones, approximately 91% occurring once; the ten biggest clones make up 2.1%. Sequencing was done on a sample of peripheral blood. These receptors were obtained from a man in his 70s with active or convalescent COVID-19.

The chain has TRBV5-1 and TRBJ2-7; 9 positions agree with TRBD1. This CDR3 is 15 amino acids long. Germline CDR1 reads SGHRS; CDR2 reads YFSETQ. With V trimmed by 4 bases and J by 3 bases, 8 bases remained unmatched. This chain's CDR3 is CASSPRTGGIYEQYF. The CDR3 region has the DNA TGCGCCAGCAGCCCGCGAACAGGGGGCATCTACGAGCAGTACTTC.

V is TRBV30 and J is TRBJ2-3; D possibly corresponds to TRBD1 (9 bases). The germline CDR1 and CDR2 sequences are GTSNPN and SVGIG (reference sequence). The CDR3 extends over 16 amino acids. Trimming left V 7 bases short and J 8 bases short, with 28 bases between. CDR3 nucleotide sequence: TGTGCCTACGACAGGGGGACTAGAGGTTTTGGAGGTACGCAGTATTTT. Translating gives CAYDRGTRGFGGTQYF.

This chain connects TRBV18 to TRBJ2-7; possible D gene TRBD2, 5 bases. Trimming pared 2 bases from V and 6 bases from J, leaving 14 bases between. Per germline, CDR1 KGHSH and CDR2 LQKENI. CDR3 length: 14 residues. The CDR3 DNA is TGTGCCAGCTCACCAACAACGGGGTGGTCCGAGCAGTACTTC. The encoded protein is CASSPTTGWSEQYF.

This clone was recorded once. The chain employs TRBV4-3 and TRBJ1-2; maybe TRBD1 (6 bases). The V end lost 4 bases, the J end lost 3 bases, and 12 bases lay between the germline ends. Germline CDR1 reads LGHNA; CDR2 reads YSLEER. The CDR3 is 14 amino acids. The chain's CDR3 is CASSPHRDDYGYTF. DNA of the CDR3: TGCGCCAGCAGCCCACACAGGGACGACTATGGCTACACCTTC.

This chain joins TRBV9 and TRBJ2-3; 10 bases line up with TRBD2. The germline V gene encodes CDR1 SGDLS and CDR2 YYNGEE. V trimming: 0 bases; J trimming: 4 bases; junction bases outside the gene matches: 5. The CDR3 sequence is 16 residues long. CDR3 loop: CASSVGLAGVADTQYF. As DNA, the CDR3 is TGTGCCAGCAGCGTAGGGCTAGCGGGAGTCGCAGATACGCAGTATTTT. Complete variable domain (other parts from reference TRBV9 and TRBJ2-3): DSGVTQTPKHLITATGQRVTLRCSPRSGDLSVYWYQQSLDQGLQFLIQYYNGEERAKGNILERFSAQQFPDLHSELNLSSLELGDSALYFCASSVGLAGVADTQYFGPGTRLTVL.

This chain connects TRBV5-1 to TRBJ2-5; weak D call: TRBD1 (6 bases). This CDR3 region has 13 residues. CDR1 SGHRS and CDR2 YFSETQ come from the germline V gene. Trimming removed 3 bases at V and 2 bases at J, with 8 bases between. This CDR3 reads CASSWTVQETQYF. As DNA, the CDR3 is TGCGCCAGCAGCTGGACAGTGCAAGAGACCCAGTACTTC.

The V and J genes are TRBV28 and TRBJ1-2; TRBD1 matches 7 bases. The CDR3 is made up of 14 amino acids. Germline V gives CDR1 MDHEN, CDR2 SYDVKM. V gave up 8 bases and J gave up 3 bases; unmatched junction bases: 9. The CDR3 sequence: CASQENRGDYGYTF. CDR3 nucleotides: TGTGCCAGCCAAGAAAACAGGGGTGACTATGGCTACACCTTC.

This rearrangement joins TRBV9 to TRBJ2-7; 15 nucleotides agree with TRBD2. The junction had 3 bases not matched to a gene; V was cut back by 4 bases and J by 4 bases. The CDR3 length is 15 residues. CDR1 and CDR2 from the germline V gene are SGDLS and YYNGEE. The CDR3 reads CASSIGLAGGYEQYF. CDR3 nucleotides: TGTGCCAGCAGCATCGGACTAGCGGGAGGGTACGAGCAGTACTTC.

The rearrangement uses TRBV9 and TRBJ2-1; 13 nucleotides line up with TRBD2. The CDR3 runs to 16 residues. V shed 0 bases, J shed 9 bases, and the junction held 6 bases outside the gene matches. The V gene's germline CDR1 is SGDLS and CDR2 YYNGEE. The CDR3 protein is CASSVGGTSGIGEQFF. The CDR3 DNA is TGTGCCAGCAGCGTAGGCGGGACTAGCGGGATCGGTGAGCAGTTCTTC.

This clone appeared a single time. V and J are TRBV6-5 and TRBJ1-4; D ambiguous. With 6 bases removed from V and 3 bases from J, the gap between germline ends came to 8 bases. Germline V gene sequence: CDR1 MNHEY, CDR2 SVGAGI. The CDR3 runs 13 residues. CDR3 residues: CASRDSPNEKLFF. The CDR3 nucleotides are TGTGCCAGCAGGGACTCCCCTAATGAAAAACTGTTTTTT.

V is TRBV6-5 and J is TRBJ2-7; 10 bases match TRBD1. The CDR3 is 15 amino acids. The germline gives CDR1 MNHEY, CDR2 SVGAGI. The V and J ends lost 2 bases and 5 bases, in that order; junction bases with no gene match: 6. The CDR3 DNA is TGTGCCAGCAGTTACATATCGACAGGGGGCGACGAGCAGTACTTC. It codes for CASSYISTGGDEQYF.

The V and J genes are TRBV6-5 and TRBJ1-5, with a weak D call TRBD1 (5 bases). The germline V gene has CDR1 MNHEY and CDR2 SVGAGI. V lost 6 bases and J 3 bases, leaving 12 bases between the germline ends. The length of the CDR3 is 14 residues. For the CDR3, the DNA is TGTGCCAGCAGGACGGCAGGGTTCAATCAGCCCCAGCATTTT. Translated, it gives CASRTAGFNQPQHF.

The chain uses TRBV3-1 (or the pseudogene TRBV3-2) and TRBJ2-3; D is perhaps TRBD2 (5 bases). From germline, CDR1 is LGHDT and CDR2 YNNKEL (reference sequence). The CDR3 runs 12 residues. V shed 4 bases and J shed 4 bases, with 6 bases lying between them. The DNA of the CDR3 is TGTGCCAGCAGCCGGGAGTCAGATACGCAGTATTTT. Protein product: CASSRESDTQYF.

This chain uses TRBV15 with TRBJ2-3, with 9 bases fitting TRBD2. The V gene's germline CDR1 is LNHNV and CDR2 YYDKDF (reference sequence). The CDR3 loop spans 14 amino acids. The trim removed 0 bases at V and 10 bases at J, leaving 5 bases unmatched. CDR3: CATSRDFGGRAQYF. DNA for the CDR3: TGTGCCACCAGCAGAGATTTTGGCGGGAGGGCGCAGTATTTT.

This rearrangement joins TRBV6-6 to TRBJ2-3; 9 bases line up with TRBD1. The CDR3 is made up of 16 amino acids. CDR1 is MNHNY and CDR2 is SVGAGI in the germline V gene (reference sequence). V trimming: 2 bases; J trimming: 4 bases; junction bases outside the gene matches: 7. The DNA for the CDR3 is TGTGCCAGCAGTTACCCCCTGACAGGGGGATCAGATACGCAGTATTTT. This codes for CASSYPLTGGSDTQYF.